Listed below are T cell receptor beta chains from one sample, sequenced in a study of blood T cell repertoires in COVID-19. Profiling relied on immunoSEQ multiplex PCR, and the TCRdb table lists in-frame clones only, not all of them. The sample lists around 230,000 clones; about 86% were seen once. Sequenced material: PBMCs or T cells enriched from blood (not recorded which). The receptors were sampled from a woman aged 40 to 50 with acute COVID-19. CDR3s include the opening cysteine and the closing phenylalanine or tryptophan. A D gene is named only where the DNA matches it firmly. The size field is filled for only some rows; it gives once, few, many or a size class.

d_call	j_call	clone_size	v_call	cdr3_length	cdr3_nt	cdr3_aa
TRBD1	TRBJ1-2	NA	TRBV9	15	TGTGCCAGCAGCGCCCGGGACAGGGGGAACTATGGCTACACCTTC	CASSARDRGNYGYTF
NA	TRBJ2-3	NA	TRBV2	14	TGTGCCACCCTGGGTATAAGCGGGCGAGATACGCAGTATTTT	CATLGISGRDTQYF
NA	TRBJ2-2	NA	TRBV11-3	13	TGTGCCAGCAGCTTAGATGGCGGGGGGGAGCTGTTTTTT	CASSLDGGGELFF
TRBD2	TRBJ2-1	NA	TRBV13	14	TGTGCCAGCAGCTTAAAAGGACTAGTCTATGAGCAGTTCTTC	CASSLKGLVYEQFF
TRBD1	TRBJ1-5	NA	TRBV4-1	18	TGCGCCAGCAGCCATCCCAGGACAGGCGGTTATAGCAATCAGCCCCAGCATTTT	CASSHPRTGGYSNQPQHF
TRBD1	TRBJ2-7	NA	TRBV11-3	15	TGTGCCAGCAGCGCGGGACAGGGCAGAAACTACGAGCAGTACTTC	CASSAGQGRNYEQYF
NA	TRBJ1-2	NA	TRBV30	11	TGTGCCTGGGGTGGAGGGGTCGACTACACCTTC	CAWGGGVDYTF
NA	TRBJ2-7	NA	TRBV18	13	TGTGCCAGCTCACCAGCGGGCCAATACGAGCAGTACTTC	CASSPAGQYEQYF
TRBD1	TRBJ2-1	NA	TRBV29-1	10	TGCAGCGGTACAGGGGTTGAGCAGTTCTTC	CSGTGVEQFF
NA	TRBJ1-3	NA	TRBV11-2	14	TGTGCCAGCAGCCGGGGCGGGGATGGAAACACCATATATTTT	CASSRGGDGNTIYF
TRBD1	TRBJ2-7	NA	TRBV2	13	TGTGCCAGCCGGGACAGGGTTATCTACGAGCAGTACTTC	CASRDRVIYEQYF
TRBD1	TRBJ2-7	NA	TRBV10-2	15	TGCGCCAGCAGTGAGTCCGGGACAGAGGCATATGGGTTGAACTTC	CASSESGTEAYGLNF
TRBD2	TRBJ2-7	NA	TRBV11-3	15	TGTGCCAGCAGCTTAGACTCGTCTCGGGGGGGCGAGCAGTACTTC	CASSLDSSRGGEQYF
TRBD1	TRBJ2-1	once	TRBV9	18	TGTGCCAGCAGCGTCTACGGACAGGGTTACCCCGGCGGCAATGAGCAGTTCTTC	CASSVYGQGYPGGNEQFF
NA	TRBJ1-2	NA	TRBV9	13	TGTGCCAGCAGCGTAGTAGCCGGGTACGGCTACACCTTC	CASSVVAGYGYTF
NA	TRBJ1-1	NA	TRBV2	11	TGTGCCAGCAGTGATATCCTCGGAGCTTTCTTT	CASSDILGAFF
NA	TRBJ2-1	NA	TRBV19	14	TGTGCCAGTAGTATGCTAGAAGAGGGCAATGAGCAGTTCTTC	CASSMLEEGNEQFF
NA	TRBJ2-3	NA	TRBV19	14	TGTGCCAGTATGGTTAGCGGAAGCACAGATACGCAGTATTTT	CASMVSGSTDTQYF
TRBD2	TRBJ2-1	NA	TRBV2	14	TGTGCCAGCAGACTAGCGGGAGAAATACTGTTTGCCTTCTTC	CASRLAGEILFAFF
TRBD1	TRBJ1-5	NA	TRBV2	16	TGTGCCAGCAGTTATCCAGGGGGCGCGGGCAATCAGCCCCAGCATTTT	CASSYPGGAGNQPQHF
TRBD1	TRBJ1-3	NA	TRBV3-1/TRBV3-2	17	TGTGCCAGCAGCCACCTCTGGGACAGGAGCTCTGGAAACACCATATATTTT	CASSHLWDRSSGNTIYF
TRBD2	TRBJ2-1	NA	TRBV11-1	16	TGTGCCAGCAGCCCATCTTTTGCGGGAGGTCCGGGTGAGCAGTTCTTC	CASSPSFAGGPGEQFF
TRBD1	TRBJ2-7	NA	TRBV6-5	16	TGTGCCAGCAGTTACGTTCCGGGACAGGGTGCCTACGAGCAGTACTTC	CASSYVPGQGAYEQYF
TRBD2	TRBJ2-1	NA	TRBV9	18	TGTGCCAGCAGCGTAGGGCTAAGCGGGAGGGGTTCGAGCAATGAGCAGTTCTTC	CASSVGLSGRGSSNEQFF
NA	TRBJ1-2	NA	TRBV9	13	TGTGCCAGCAGCGTAGTCTCAGGCTATGGCTACACCTTC	CASSVVSGYGYTF
TRBD1	TRBJ1-1	few	TRBV12-3/TRBV12-4	13	TGTGCCAGCAGTTATAACAGGGGGCCTGAAGCTTTCTTT	CASSYNRGPEAFF
TRBD2	TRBJ2-1	NA	TRBV19	16	TGTGCCAGTAGCCGACTAGCGGGAGGGCGGGTGGATGAGCAGTTCTTC	CASSRLAGGRVDEQFF
TRBD1	TRBJ1-1	NA	TRBV5-3	14	TGTGCCAGAAGCGGCGGACAGGGTCCCACTGAAGCTTTCTTT	CARSGGQGPTEAFF
TRBD2	TRBJ2-4	NA	TRBV6-5	15	TGTGCCAGCAGTTACTCGAGGCGGGAGGGAAACATTCAGTACTTC	CASSYSRREGNIQYF
TRBD2	TRBJ2-7	NA	TRBV7-6	13	TGTGCCAGCAGCTCAGGACGGGGAGGGGAGCAGTACTTC	CASSSGRGGEQYF
TRBD1	TRBJ1-4	NA	TRBV4-1	17	TGCGCCAGCAGCCCAGCAGACAGGGTTCCAACTAATGAAAAACTGTTTTTT	CASSPADRVPTNEKLFF
TRBD1	TRBJ1-2	NA	TRBV13	16	TGTGCCAGCACTCCCCTGGCTCAAGGGGGCAGGTATGGCTACACCTTC	CASTPLAQGGRYGYTF
TRBD1	TRBJ1-2	NA	TRBV7-3	14	TGTGCCAGCAGCCCGGACAGGGGGAGTAAAGGCTACACCTTC	CASSPDRGSKGYTF
NA	TRBJ1-2	NA	TRBV6-1	14	TGTGCCAGCAGTGAAGACAGGGTCTTCTATGGCTACACCTTC	CASSEDRVFYGYTF
NA	TRBJ2-2	once	TRBV6-6	15	TGTGCCAGCAGTTACTCGGTCACAGACACCGGGGAGCTGTTTTTT	CASSYSVTDTGELFF
TRBD1	TRBJ1-2	NA	TRBV2	15	TGTGCCAGCAGGCTGGGACAGGGAGGTAACTATGGCTACACCTTC	CASRLGQGGNYGYTF
NA	TRBJ1-1	NA	TRBV4-1	14	TGCGCCAGCAGCCAAGAAAGTGTTCGGGGTGAAGCTTTCTTT	CASSQESVRGEAFF
TRBD2	TRBJ2-7	NA	TRBV7-9	14	TGTGCCAGCGGCCCCAGCGGGAGAGGGGGCGAGCAGTACTTC	CASGPSGRGGEQYF
NA	TRBJ2-5	NA	TRBV18	15	TGTGCCAGCTCACCGGAACAGGCAAGCCAAGAGACCCAGTACTTC	CASSPEQASQETQYF
TRBD1	TRBJ1-1	NA	TRBV6-2/TRBV6-3	15	TGTGCCAGCAGTTACTCCCGCACAGGGGACACTGAAGCTTTCTTT	CASSYSRTGDTEAFF
TRBD2	TRBJ2-1	NA	TRBV18	18	TGTGCCAGCTCATCTACTAGCGGGAGGGCCAGGACCTACAATGAGCAGTTCTTC	CASSSTSGRARTYNEQFF
TRBD1	TRBJ2-3	NA	TRBV24-1	17	TGTGCCACCAGTGGACGAGTTAGGGGGCGTAGCACAGATACGCAGTATTTT	CATSGRVRGRSTDTQYF
TRBD1	TRBJ1-1	NA	TRBV3-1/TRBV3-2	15	TGTGCCAGCAGAGATACCGGGACAGGGTACACTGAAGCTTTCTTT	CASRDTGTGYTEAFF
TRBD1	TRBJ2-1	NA	TRBV9	15	TGTGCCAGCAGCCCATTCCAGGGGGCCAAAAATGAGCAGTTCTTC	CASSPFQGAKNEQFF
TRBD1	TRBJ1-4	once	TRBV28	13	TGTGCCAGCAGGGACAGGGGAAGCGAAAAACTGTTTTTT	CASRDRGSEKLFF
TRBD2	TRBJ2-3	NA	TRBV7-6	18	TGTGCCAGCAGCTTACGTGGACTAGCGGGAGGGCCGGTGAATACGCAGTATTTT	CASSLRGLAGGPVNTQYF
TRBD2	TRBJ2-1	NA	TRBV24-1	14	TGTGCCACCAGTGATTCCGCGGGAGGCGATGAGCAGTTCTTC	CATSDSAGGDEQFF